Shown below are 5 T cell receptor beta chains from a single sample sequenced in a study of beta chain features in type 1 diabetes (dated 2018 in TCRdb). The method was the immunoSEQ multiplex PCR assay. The High Capacity cDNA Reverse Transcription Kit was used to reverse transcribe all of the isolated RNA, meaning that expressed TCRB transcripts were what got sequenced. The clones in this table, taken by TCRdb from immuneACCESS, are in-frame only. Not every clone is retained; where verified, under half of the shortfall comes from an unresolved V gene, and the cause of the rest is unknown. The sample records 300,000 to 350,000 clones, around 7.6% of which are singletons. The biggest ten clones account for around 0.45% of the sample. Sequencing used central memory CD4+ T cells from blood. The receptors derive from a woman in her late teens or twenties in good health.

This clone has ten or more counts. The same CDR3 arises from other DNA sequences in this sample as well. The genes are TRBV5-4 and TRBJ1-4; possibly TRBD1 for D (5 bases). The germline gives CDR1 SGHNT, CDR2 YYREEE (reference sequence). This CDR3 region has 12 residues. Trimming took 2 bases from V and 7 from J, leaving 6 bases between them. Written as DNA, the CDR3 is TGTGCCAGCAGCTTCCAGGGTGAAAAACTGTTTTTT. Its translation: CASSFQGEKLFF.

The V and J genes are TRBV6-5 and TRBJ1-5, with no clear D. Germline CDR1 MNHEY, CDR2 SVGAGI. V was trimmed by 2 bases and J by 4 bases, leaving 9 bases between them. The CDR3 runs to 14 residues. The CDR3 sequence is CASSYVGVNQPQHF. In DNA, the CDR3 is TGTGCCAGCAGTTACGTCGGCGTTAATCAGCCCCAGCATTTT.

This clone was observed a handful of times. This chain joins TRBV19 and TRBJ2-3; tentatively, D is TRBD2 (6 bases). The CDR3 length is 14 residues. With 2 bases removed from V and 3 bases from J, the gap between germline ends came to 9 bases. In germline, CDR1 is LNHDA, CDR2 SQIVND (reference sequence). In DNA, the CDR3 is TGTGCCAGTAGTATACGGGGGTTAACAGATACGCAGTATTTT. This codes for CASSIRGLTDTQYF.

This clone was observed a handful of times. The chain links TRBV18 to TRBJ2-7, with 8 bases matching TRBD1. CDR3 size: 14 residues. Per the germline V gene, CDR1 is KGHSH and CDR2 is LQKENI. Losses at the gene ends were 5 bases for V and 5 bases for J; bases not matched to a gene: 8. The CDR3 loop is CASSSWTGFNEQYF. CDR3 DNA sequence: TGTGCCAGCTCATCCTGGACAGGGTTCAACGAGCAGTACTTC.

CDR3 sequence (DNA): TGTGCCAGCAGTGTTTCCCCAGATCTCTATGGCTACACCTTC. Encoded protein: CASSVSPDLYGYTF. The chain uses TRBV2 and TRBJ1-2; no clear D. Germline CDR1 reads SNHLY; CDR2 reads FYNNEI. The CDR3 has 14 residues. The V gene lost 4 bases and the J gene lost 4 bases, with 13 bases spanning the gap.